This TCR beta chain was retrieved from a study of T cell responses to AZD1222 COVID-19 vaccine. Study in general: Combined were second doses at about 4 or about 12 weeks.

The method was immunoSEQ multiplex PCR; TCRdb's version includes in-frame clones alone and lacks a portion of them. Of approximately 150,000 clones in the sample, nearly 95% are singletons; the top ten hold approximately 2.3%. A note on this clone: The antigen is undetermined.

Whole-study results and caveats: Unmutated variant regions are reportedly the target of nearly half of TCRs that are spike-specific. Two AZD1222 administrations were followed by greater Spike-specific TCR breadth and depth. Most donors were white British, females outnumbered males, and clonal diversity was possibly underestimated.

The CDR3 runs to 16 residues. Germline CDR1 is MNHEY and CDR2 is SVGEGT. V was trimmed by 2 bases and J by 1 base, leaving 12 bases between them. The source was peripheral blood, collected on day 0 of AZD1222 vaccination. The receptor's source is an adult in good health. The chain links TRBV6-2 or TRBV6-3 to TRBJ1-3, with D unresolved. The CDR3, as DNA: TGTGCCAGCAGTTACGATGGGCACCGGTCTGGAAACACCATATATTTT. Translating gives CASSYDGHRSGNTIYF.